This T cell receptor (beta chain) was sequenced in a study of T cell responses to AZD1222 COVID-19 vaccine. V trimming: 6 bases; J trimming: 3 bases; junction bases outside the gene matches: 0. This CDR3 region has 14 residues. Looked up from germline, CDR1 is KGHDR and CDR2 is SFDVKD. Data came from immunoSEQ multiplex PCR; TCRdb stores just in-frame clones and leaves some out. The repertoire holds roughly 200,000 clones, 85% to 95% seen once, with about 1% in the top ten. This chain connects TRBV24-1 to TRBJ2-1; TRBD2 matches 11 bases. The material was peripheral blood, obtained 28 days after the second dose of the MenACWY control vaccine. This TCR derives from an adult who received the MenACWY meningococcal vaccine as a control. The CDR3 coding sequence is TGTGCCACCAGTACTAGCGGGGGCTACAATGAGCAGTTCTTC. The encoded protein is CATSTSGGYNEQFF.